This record looks at one TCR beta chain sequence and its context. The source of the sample is a study of technical replicates of blood from a handful of donors. Germline CDR1 is SEHNR and CDR2 is FQNEAQ (reference sequence). This CDR3 comprises 15 residues. V trimming: 5 bases; J trimming: 2 bases; junction bases outside the gene matches: 5. Profiled with immunoSEQ multiplex PCR; TCRdb holds only in-frame clones, not every one. The table lists some 74,000 clones, about 89% of them singletons, with roughly 0.38% in the top ten. The TCR was taken from a human donor in good health. The genes are TRBV7-9 and TRBJ1-5, with 8 bases identical to TRBD1. The source material was T cells isolated from PBMCs. In nucleotides, the CDR3 is TGTGCCAGCAGCCGTACAGGGGGACGCAATCAGCCCCAGCATTTT. Translated, it gives CASSRTGGRNQPQHF. Complete variable domain (other parts from reference TRBV7-9 and TRBJ1-5): DTGVSQNPRHKITKRGQNVTFRCDPISEHNRLYWYRQTLGQGPEFLTYFQNEAQLEKSRLLSDRFSAERPKGSFSTLEIQRTEQGDSAMYLCASSRTGGRNQPQHFGDGTRLSIL.